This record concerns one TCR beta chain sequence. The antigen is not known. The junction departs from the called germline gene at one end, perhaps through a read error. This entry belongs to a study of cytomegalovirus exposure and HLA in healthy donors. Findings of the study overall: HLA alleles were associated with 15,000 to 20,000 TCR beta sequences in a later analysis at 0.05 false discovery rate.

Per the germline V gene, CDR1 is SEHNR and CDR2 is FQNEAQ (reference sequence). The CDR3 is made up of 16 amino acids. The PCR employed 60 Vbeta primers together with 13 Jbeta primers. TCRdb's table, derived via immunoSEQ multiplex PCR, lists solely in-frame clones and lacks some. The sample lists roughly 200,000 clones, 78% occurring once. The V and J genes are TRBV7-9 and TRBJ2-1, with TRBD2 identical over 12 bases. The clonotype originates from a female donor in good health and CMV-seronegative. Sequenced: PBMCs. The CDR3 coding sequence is TGTTCCAGCAGCTTTACGACTAGCGGGAGCAGGAATGAGCAGTTCTTC. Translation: CSSSFTTSGSRNEQFF.